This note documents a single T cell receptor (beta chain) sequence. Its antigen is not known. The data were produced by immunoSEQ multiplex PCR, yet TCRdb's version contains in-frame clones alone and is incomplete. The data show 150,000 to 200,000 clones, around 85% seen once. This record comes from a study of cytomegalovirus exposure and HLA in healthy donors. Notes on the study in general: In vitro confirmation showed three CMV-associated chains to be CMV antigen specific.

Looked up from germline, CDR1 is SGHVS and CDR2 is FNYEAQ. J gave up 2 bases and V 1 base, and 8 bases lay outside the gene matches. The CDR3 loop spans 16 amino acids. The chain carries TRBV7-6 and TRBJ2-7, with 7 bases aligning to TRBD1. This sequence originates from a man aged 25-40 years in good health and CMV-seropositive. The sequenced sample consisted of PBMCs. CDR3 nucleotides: TGTGCCAGCAGCTTAGGAGGGACAGTGGAACCCTACGAGCAGTACTTC. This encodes CASSLGGTVEPYEQYF.